A single sample is the source of the 10 T cell receptor beta chains below, sequenced in a study of blood T cell repertoires in COVID-19. Clones were sequenced by immunoSEQ multiplex PCR, and TCRdb holds only the in-frame ones, with some missing. In the table there are around 56,000 clones, approximately 90% of which are singletons. Sequencing input: peripheral blood. These TCRs come from a woman aged 55-70 years with active or convalescent COVID-19.

The V and J genes are TRBV10-3 and TRBJ1-3, with D possibly being TRBD1 (6 bases). V was trimmed by 6 bases and J by 4 bases, leaving 16 bases between them. From germline, CDR1 is ENHRY and CDR2 SYGVKD. This CDR3 has 15 residues. The CDR3 reads CAISETGTTGNTIYF. CDR3 DNA: TGTGCCATCAGCGAAACCGGGACAACCGGAAACACCATATATTTT.

The chain combines TRBV6-5 with TRBJ2-7; 9 nucleotides line up with TRBD1. The CDR3 consists of 14 residues. Germline V CDR1 and CDR2: MNHEY, SVGAGI. Trimming cost V 5 bases and J 7 bases; bases outside gene matches: 9. The DNA of the CDR3 is TGTGCCAGCAGTCCAGCCGGGACAGGGAGGGAGCAGTACTTC. Protein sequence: CASSPAGTGREQYF.

The chain carries TRBV28 and TRBJ1-1, with 9 bases identical to TRBD1. V gave up 6 bases and J gave up 1 base; unmatched junction bases: 6. Germline CDR1 MDHEN, CDR2 SYDVKM. The CDR3 contains 15 residues. The CDR3 DNA reads as TGTGCCAGCAGGAGGACAGGGGTGGCGAACACTGAAGCTTTCTTT. This encodes CASRRTGVANTEAFF.

This sequence joins TRBV2 and TRBJ1-6; 11 bases fit TRBD1. With V trimmed by 9 bases and J by 7 bases, 5 bases remained unmatched. CDR1 is SNHLY and CDR2 is FYNNEI in the germline V gene. This CDR3 has 14 amino acids. For the CDR3, the DNA is TGTGCCAGGGGACAGGGGGTATGGAATTCACCCCTCCACTTT. Translating it yields CARGQGVWNSPLHF.

CDR3 sequence reads: CASSFLGAGNEKLFF. Here the CDR3 DNA reads TGTGCCAGCAGCTTTCTAGGGGCCGGGAATGAAAAACTGTTTTTT. V is TRBV5-6 and J is TRBJ1-4; a possible D gene is TRBD1 (5 bases). The germline gives CDR1 SGHDT, CDR2 YYEEEE. V was pared by 2 bases and J by 5 bases, with 13 bases between. The CDR3 consists of 15 residues.

This clone was seen once. The chain uses TRBV2 and TRBJ1-2; 11 nucleotides align to TRBD1. Germline CDR1 reads SNHLY; CDR2 reads FYNNEI. Trimming removed 5 bases from V and 3 bases from J; junction bases left unmatched: 8. The CDR3 is 16 residues long. CDR3 sequence: CASSRTGGTVDYGYTF. In DNA form, the CDR3 reads TGTGCCAGCAGTAGGACAGGGGGCACGGTTGACTATGGCTACACCTTC. Combining the CDR3 with reference TRBV2 and TRBJ1-2 gives the whole variable domain EPEVTQTPSHQVTQMGQEVILRCVPISNHLYFYWYRQILGQKVEFLVSFYNNEISEKSEIFDDQFSVERPDGSNFTLKIRSTKLEDSAMYFCASSRTGGTVDYGYTFGSGTRLTVV.

This clone was seen only a few times. The chain combines TRBV24-1 with TRBJ2-6; 8 bases fit TRBD1. This CDR3 is 17 amino acids long. The V and J ends lost 5 bases and 3 bases, in that order; junction bases with no gene match: 8. Germline CDR1 reads KGHDR; CDR2 reads SFDVKD. CDR3 region: CATSGQGAIGGANVLTF. In DNA, the CDR3 is TGTGCCACCAGTGGGCAGGGGGCAATCGGTGGGGCCAACGTCCTGACTTTC.

This sequence joins TRBV29-1 and TRBJ1-5, with TRBD1 matching over 7 bases. In germline, CDR1 is SQVTM, CDR2 ANQGSEA. Germline trimming cut 6 bases from V and 0 bases from J; bases unmatched to any gene: 5. The CDR3 contains 14 residues. The CDR3 DNA sequence: TGCAGCGTAACCGGGACAGCTAGCAATCAGCCCCAGCATTTT. Translation gives CSVTGTASNQPQHF.

This chain connects TRBV7-2 to TRBJ1-4; possibly TRBD1 for D (5 bases). The CDR3 is made up of 15 amino acids. Germline V lookup: CDR1 SGHTA, CDR2 FQGNSA. Trimming stripped 5 bases from V and 8 bases from J, with 18 bases between. The CDR3 DNA sequence: TGTGCCAGCAGCGGGAGGGACGGGTTCCCGGAAAAACTGTTTTTT. This codes for CASSGRDGFPEKLFF. Drawing the rest from reference TRBV7-2 and TRBJ1-4, the complete variable domain is GAGVSQSPSNKVTEKGKDVELRCDPISGHTALYWYRQSLGQGLEFLIYFQGNSAPDKSGLPSDRFSAERTGGSVSTLTIQRTQQEDSAVYLCASSGRDGFPEKLFFGSGTQLSVL.

This clone was counted a few times. The chain is built from TRBV4-1 and TRBJ1-6; D not certain. The CDR3 is made up of 15 amino acids. Germline assignment: CDR1 MGHRA and CDR2 YSYEKL. Trimming cost V 0 bases and J 7 bases, with 10 bases left between them. CDR3 sequence (DNA): TGCGCCAGCAGCCAAGAGGCGGGGTACAATTCACCCCTCCACTTT. Protein: CASSQEAGYNSPLHF.